The 15 T cell receptor beta chains listed next were all sequenced from one sample in a study of CD8 T cells in Susac syndrome. The RNA input was 0.5 to 1 ug, and it was reverse transcribed with random hexamers. Using its own MiXCR run on the immunoSEQ multiplex PCR reads, TCRdb lists one record per CDR3 protein. The data hold 95,000 to 150,000 distinct CDR3 sequences, with just under 95% observed a single time. Sequenced: CD8+ T cells from PBMCs. Every receptor here comes from a human donor with Susac syndrome.

This rearrangement joins TRBV6-5 to TRBJ2-2; D unclear. This CDR3 region has 14 residues. CDR1 is MNHEY and CDR2 is SVGAGI in the germline V gene. The germline V and J ends were trimmed by 0 bases and 9 bases, with 11 bases remaining between them. The CDR3 is CASSYSVPPRELFF. CDR3 bases: TGTGCCAGCAGTTACTCGGTGCCACCCAGGGAGCTGTTTTTT.

The V and J genes are TRBV2 and TRBJ1-3, with TRBD1 as a possible D gene (5 bases). Per germline, CDR1 SNHLY and CDR2 FYNNEI. Deletions cut 6 bases from V and 3 bases from J, with 15 bases between. The CDR3 is 15 amino acids. The CDR3 DNA sequence: TGTGCCAGCAGCCGACAGTCCGGCGGTGGAAACACCATATATTTT. It encodes CASSRQSGGGNTIYF. The full variable domain, rest sourced from reference TRBV2 and TRBJ1-3, is EPEVTQTPSHQVTQMGQEVILRCVPISNHLYFYWYRQILGQKVEFLVSFYNNEISEKSEIFDDQFSVERPDGSNFTLKIRSTKLEDSAMYFCASSRQSGGGNTIYFGEGSWLTVV.

The chain has TRBV6-8 and TRBJ2-3, with a tentative D call TRBD2 (6 bases). Trimming removed 10 bases from V and 0 bases from J, with 17 bases in between. CDR3 length equals 15 residues. Germline-derived CDR1 and CDR2 are MNHGY and SAAAGT. This CDR3 reads CAILRGAGSTDTQYF. The CDR3 nucleotides read TGTGCCATCCTCCGAGGGGCGGGGAGCACAGATACGCAGTATTTT.

The chain carries TRBV7-8 and TRBJ1-5, with 7 positions matching TRBD1. There are 20 residues in the CDR3. Germline lookup yields CDR1 SGHVS and CDR2 FQNEAQ. The V segment lost 5 bases and the J segment 1 base; nucleotides outside the gene matches: 20. The CDR3 DNA reads TGTGCCAGCAGCATTTCCGGGACAGCATACCAGGAGGGGAGCAATCAGCCCCAGCATTTT. Translated, it gives CASSISGTAYQEGSNQPQHF.

This rearrangement joins TRBV5-1 to TRBJ2-7; 7 nucleotides line up with TRBD1. J was trimmed by 4 bases and V by 0 bases; bases with no gene match: 4. Germline loops: CDR1 SGHRS, CDR2 YFSETQ. The CDR3 totals 14 residues. For the CDR3, the DNA is TGCGCCAGCAGCTTGGTGGGACAGAATTACGAGCAGTACTTC. Protein sequence: CASSLVGQNYEQYF.

V usage is TRBV13 and J usage is TRBJ1-2; D gene unclear. Germline assignment: CDR1 PRHDT and CDR2 FYEKMQ (reference sequence). CDR3 size: 14 residues. V shed 4 bases and J shed 0 bases, with 9 bases lying between them. CDR3 amino acids: CASSSDTTNYGYTF. CDR3 DNA sequence: TGTGCCAGCAGCTCCGACACAACTAACTATGGCTACACCTTC.

The V and J genes are TRBV9 and TRBJ2-5; 8 bases agree with TRBD2. CDR3 size: 19 residues. V gave up 4 bases and J gave up 2 bases; unmatched junction bases: 19. Germline-derived CDR1 and CDR2 are SGDLS and YYNGEE. The CDR3: CASSPAAGVARESQETQYF. CDR3 nucleotides: TGTGCCAGCAGCCCAGCAGCGGGGGTAGCTAGGGAATCTCAAGAGACCCAGTACTTC. Looking up the rest from reference TRBV9 and TRBJ2-5 gives the full variable domain: DSGVTQTPKHLITATGQRVTLRCSPRSGDLSVYWYQQSLDQGLQFLIQYYNGEERAKGNILERFSAQQFPDLHSELNLSSLELGDSALYFCASSPAAGVARESQETQYFGPGTRLLVL.

In this sample, this clonotype turned up once. The chain employs TRBV5-1 and TRBJ2-7, with 7 bases lining up with TRBD1. The length of the CDR3 is 14 residues. V gave up 4 bases and J gave up 5 bases; unmatched junction bases: 9. Germline CDR1 is SGHRS and CDR2 is YFSETQ. CDR3 in DNA: TGCGCCAGCAGCCTCGGACAGGAGCTCCACGAGCAGTACTTC. Encoded protein: CASSLGQELHEQYF.

The chain links TRBV7-9 to TRBJ2-3; a possible D gene is TRBD2 (5 bases). Trimming shortened V by 7 bases and J by 7 bases, and 18 bases separated the two germline ends. This CDR3 has 14 amino acids. Germline CDR1 reads SEHNR; CDR2 reads FQNEAQ (reference sequence). The CDR3 loop is CASTQTTDGHTQYF. CDR3 nucleotides: TGTGCCAGCACTCAGACTACCGATGGGCATACGCAGTATTTT.

This chain connects TRBV6-5 to TRBJ2-1, with a possible D match to TRBD2 (5 bases). Deletions cut 5 bases from V and 13 bases from J, with 15 bases between. The CDR3 loop spans 12 amino acids. Germline CDR1 reads MNHEY; CDR2 reads SVGAGI. CDR3 DNA sequence: TGTGCCAGCAGTCCCGGGATCGGGGATCAGTTCTTC. It specifies CASSPGIGDQFF.

The CDR3 DNA reads as TGTGCCAGCAGCCCGGACAACACTGAAGCTTTCTTT. Translating gives CASSPDNTEAFF. The chain joins TRBV7-9 to TRBJ1-1; D unresolved. The germline V gene has CDR1 SEHNR and CDR2 FQNEAQ (reference sequence). The CDR3 has 12 residues. Trimming removed 5 bases from V and 2 bases from J, with 6 bases in between.

The V gene is TRBV16, the J gene TRBJ2-5; perhaps TRBD1 as D (6 bases). V dropped 0 bases and J dropped 4 bases, with 9 bases sitting between them. From germline, CDR1 is KGHSY and CDR2 FQNENV. The CDR3 consists of 14 residues. CDR3 in amino acids: CASSQSPGAETQYF. The CDR3 region has the DNA TGTGCCAGCAGCCAATCCCCAGGGGCAGAGACCCAGTACTTC. Complete variable domain (other parts from reference TRBV16 and TRBJ2-5): GEEVAQTPKHLVRGEGQKAKLYCAPIKGHSYVFWYQQVLKNEFKFLISFQNENVFDETGMPKERFSAKCLPNSPCSLEIQATKLEDSAVYFCASSQSPGAETQYFGPGTRLLVL.

This chain connects TRBV13 to TRBJ2-7; the match to TRBD1 covers 8 bases. The length of the CDR3 is 15 residues. With 4 bases clipped from V and 5 bases from J, the junction kept 10 bases outside the gene matches. Germline CDR1 reads PRHDT; CDR2 reads FYEKMQ (reference sequence). The DNA for the CDR3 is TGTGCCAGCAGCTACGTGGCTGACAGGGGTGACGAGCAGTACTTC. This gives the protein CASSYVADRGDEQYF.

V gene TRBV25-1 combines with J gene TRBJ1-1; 7 bases agree with TRBD1. CDR1 is MGHDK, CDR2 SYGVNS, per germline. Trimming took 3 bases from V and 9 from J; bases not matched to a gene: 7. The CDR3 loop spans 13 amino acids. The CDR3 spells CASSEGGQDKAFF. The CDR3 DNA reads TGTGCCAGCAGTGAGGGAGGACAGGACAAAGCTTTCTTT. The whole variable domain, filled in from reference TRBV25-1 and TRBJ1-1, reads EADIYQTPRYLVIGTGKKITLECSQTMGHDKMYWYQQDPGMELHLIHYSYGVNSTEKGDLSSESTVSRIRTEHFPLTLESARPSHTSQYLCASSEGGQDKAFFGQGTRLTVV.

This clonotype was detected once. This rearrangement joins TRBV5-6 to TRBJ2-5; possibly TRBD1 or TRBD2 for D (5 bases each). V lost 6 bases to trimming and J lost 5 bases, with 17 bases between them. The CDR3 is 14 amino acids. Germline V lookup: CDR1 SGHDT, CDR2 YYEEEE. CDR3 protein: CASNLHGAWETQYF. The CDR3 DNA follows: TGTGCCAGCAACCTACACGGGGCGTGGGAGACCCAGTACTTC.